Reported below is one T cell receptor beta chain. Antigen unknown. Generated by immunoSEQ multiplex PCR, the TCRdb table keeps only in-frame clones and is missing some. The profile shows roughly 34,000 clones, approximately 70% of them singletons. The culture ran for less than 12 days, and then CD4+ T cells were isolated. Both day 3 and day 7 saw half the medium replaced with IL-2 medium. These data are taken from a study of vaccination effects on CD4 cells after COVID-19. Study overall: About 2.1 million PBMC were placed in each well, which was supplemented with approximately 10 IU/ml IL-2 and around 9.5 ug/ml peptides.

Study findings and constraints: Marked clonal contraction of infection- and vaccine-induced clones was seen late after vaccination. Few convalescent patients, and no early post-infection timepoints, were available to the study.

This CDR3 is built from 14 residues. V gave up 6 bases and J gave up 4 bases; unmatched junction bases: 5. CDR1 and CDR2 (germline): MGHDK, SYGVNS. This TCR was sampled from a human donor who received a COVID-19 vaccine. The gene calls are TRBV25-1 and TRBJ2-7, with TRBD1 matching over 11 bases. Sequences were derived from CD4+ T cells from PBMCs cultured without peptide, sampled before COVID-19 vaccination. CDR3 bases: TGTGCCAGCAGCCGGACAGGGGGCCCATACGAGCAGTACTTC. This translates into CASSRTGGPYEQYF.